The present T cell receptor beta chain was sequenced within a study of lymphopenia after photon versus proton radiotherapy (dated by TCRdb to about 2019). About the study as a whole: The immunological effects of photon versus proton radiation therapy were compared in patients with gastrointestinal tumors who developed high-grade lymphopenia. The cohort comprised about 19 patients with gastrointestinal tumors who received either photon or proton therapy and then developed lymphopenia. The study aimed to characterize how the two radiation modalities differ in their impact on the immune system. Broad study findings and their caveats: Across the cohort, a larger post-nadir drop in TCR diversity was inversely correlated with overall survival time among patients who died. The authors looked at the survival association only in patients who died, and they framed better survival with proton therapy as a possibility rather than a demonstrated result. After the lymphocyte count nadir, photon-treated repertoires showed oligoclonal expansion, especially of CD8+ Temra cells, which drove the drop in diversity. During treatment, patients who received photon therapy lost naive T cells and TCR diversity and gained effector/memory populations, whereas patients who received proton therapy remained relatively stable.

The receptor library was made with the immunoSEQ multiplex PCR assay. Alongside multiparametric flow cytometry, deep sequencing of rearranged TCR beta loci was used to profile the T cell repertoires. The table was pulled from immuneACCESS by TCRdb, which kept in-frame rearrangements only. Such tables lose some clones; where checked, under half of the loss comes from unresolved V genes, and the rest has no known cause. The sample yields more than 80,000 clones; around 83% were counted once. Of the sample, approximately 1.3% is held by the ten largest clones. This clone was picked up a small number of times. Its cognate antigen has yet to be identified. No much larger clone exists at a distance of one base, and base qualities are not known. The CDR3, cysteine through phenylalanine, is 13 amino acids long. Just CDR3 DNA is preserved here, 39 bases in frame from base 1. Looking up the germline V gene yields CDR1 SGHAT and CDR2 FQNNGV. V is reduced by 3 bases and J by 1 base, leaving a spacing of 4 bases between them.

This sample comprised peripheral blood, obtained from a patient treated with proton-based radiotherapy. The source is a man aged 60-69 years with pancreatic cancer. This chain joins TRBV11-2 to TRBJ2-1; no confident D gene assignment can be made. The bases are TGTGCCAGCAGCTTGGCTTCCTACAATGAGCAGTTCTTC. This is translated as CASSLASYNEQFF.